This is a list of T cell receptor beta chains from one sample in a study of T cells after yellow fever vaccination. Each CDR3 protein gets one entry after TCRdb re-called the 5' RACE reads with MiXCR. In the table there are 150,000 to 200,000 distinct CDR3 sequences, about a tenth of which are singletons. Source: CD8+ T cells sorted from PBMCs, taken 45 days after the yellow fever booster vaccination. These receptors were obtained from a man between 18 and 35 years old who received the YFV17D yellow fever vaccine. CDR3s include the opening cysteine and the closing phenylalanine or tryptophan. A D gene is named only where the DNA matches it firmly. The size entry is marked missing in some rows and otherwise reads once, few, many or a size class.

TGTGCCAGCAGCCCCCGGGACAGAGAGAATGAGCAGTTCTTC,CASSPRDRENEQFF,TRBV7-9,TRBJ2-1,TRBD1,many
TGTGCCAGCACCCTCGGGACGGCCAGCAATCAGCCCCAGCATTTT,CASTLGTASNQPQHF,TRBV5-4,TRBJ1-5,.,few
TGCAGCGTTGAAGAAGATCGCGGGCGCTCCTACAATGAGCAGTTCTTC,CSVEEDRGRSYNEQFF,TRBV29-1,TRBJ2-1,.,many
TGCAGTGCCCAGGGGCGGGAAGAATCCTACAATGAGCAGTTCTTC,CSAQGREESYNEQFF,TRBV20-1,TRBJ2-1,.,.
TGTGCCAGCAGCTTAGCCATCTACGAGCAGTACTTC,CASSLAIYEQYF,TRBV7-9,TRBJ2-7,.,.
TGTGGCAGCAGCTTCCTGTCTCGGAGCACTGAAGCTTTCTTT,CGSSFLSRSTEAFF,TRBV6-2/TRBV6-3,TRBJ1-1,.,.
TGTGCCAGCAGTTACAGGGGGCGCGTAGAGACCCAGTACTTC,CASSYRGRVETQYF,TRBV7-9,TRBJ2-5,TRBD1,many
TGCGCCAGCAGCTTGATAGGGGGTAATGAAGCTTTCTTT,CASSLIGGNEAFF,TRBV5-1,TRBJ1-1,.,few
TGTGCCAGCAGCTTAGAGGAGGTGGCCGGGGAGCTGTTTTTT,CASSLEEVAGELFF,TRBV7-2,TRBJ2-2,.,few
TGTGCCAGCAGTTCACAGGGAGCACCTAACTATGGCTACACCTTC,CASSSQGAPNYGYTF,TRBV6-5,TRBJ1-2,.,few
TGTGCCAGCAGGTTCCCGCACACCGGGGAGCTGTTTTTT,CASRFPHTGELFF,TRBV27,TRBJ2-2,.,.
TGCGCCAGCAGCCTACCCGGGACGAACACCGAAGCTTTCTTT,CASSLPGTNTEAFF,TRBV5-1,TRBJ1-1,.,few
TGTGCCAGCAGCCAAGAGAGCCAGAGGCGCGACTATGGCTACACCTTC,CASSQESQRRDYGYTF,TRBV3-1,TRBJ1-2,.,.
TGTGCCATCAGTCACCCTGATTTTAGTTCCACCGGGGAGCTGTTTTTT,CAISHPDFSSTGELFF,TRBV10-3,TRBJ2-2,.,few
TGCGCCAGCAGCCTACCCACTAGCGGGGGGGTAATACAAGAGACCCAGTACTTC,CASSLPTSGGVIQETQYF,TRBV4-1,TRBJ2-5,TRBD2,.
TGTGCCAGCAGTTTAACGGGGAACACTGAAGCTTTCTTT,CASSLTGNTEAFF,TRBV28,TRBJ1-1,.,many